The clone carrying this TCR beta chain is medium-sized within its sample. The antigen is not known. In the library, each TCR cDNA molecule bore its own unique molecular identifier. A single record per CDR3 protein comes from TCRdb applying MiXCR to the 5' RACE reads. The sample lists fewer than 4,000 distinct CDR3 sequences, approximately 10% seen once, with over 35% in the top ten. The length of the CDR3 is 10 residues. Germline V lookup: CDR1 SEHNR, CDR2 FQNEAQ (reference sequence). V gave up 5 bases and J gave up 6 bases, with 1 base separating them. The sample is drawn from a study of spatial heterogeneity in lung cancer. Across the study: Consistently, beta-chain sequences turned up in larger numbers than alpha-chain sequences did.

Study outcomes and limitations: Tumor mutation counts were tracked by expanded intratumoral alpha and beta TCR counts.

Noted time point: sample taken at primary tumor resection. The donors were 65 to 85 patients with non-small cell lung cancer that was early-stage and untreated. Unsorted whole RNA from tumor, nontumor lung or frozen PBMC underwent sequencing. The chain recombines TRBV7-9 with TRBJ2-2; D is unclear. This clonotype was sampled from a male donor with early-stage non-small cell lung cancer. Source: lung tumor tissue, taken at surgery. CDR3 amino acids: CASSPGELFF. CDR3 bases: TGTGCCAGCAGCCCCGGGGAGCTGTTTTTT.